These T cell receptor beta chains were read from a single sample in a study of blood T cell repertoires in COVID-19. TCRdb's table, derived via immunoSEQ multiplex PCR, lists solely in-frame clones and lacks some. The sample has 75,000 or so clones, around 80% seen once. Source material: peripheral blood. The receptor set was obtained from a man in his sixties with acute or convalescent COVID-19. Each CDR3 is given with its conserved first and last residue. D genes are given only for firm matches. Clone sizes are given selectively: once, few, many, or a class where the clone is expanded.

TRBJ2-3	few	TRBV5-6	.	CASRKTGSGTDTQYF	TGTGCCAGCAGGAAAACAGGGTCGGGCACAGATACGCAGTATTTT
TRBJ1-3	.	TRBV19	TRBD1	CASSPDRSSSSGNTIYF	TGTGCCAGTTCCCCGGACAGGTCCTCCTCCTCTGGAAACACCATATATTTT
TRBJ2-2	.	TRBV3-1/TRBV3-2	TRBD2	CASSLRRTSGTGELFF	TGTGCCAGCAGCCTTAGGCGGACTAGCGGGACCGGGGAGCTGTTTTTT
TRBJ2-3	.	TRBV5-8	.	CASSLKQPVGGTQYF	TGTGCCAGCAGCTTGAAACAGCCCGTCGGGGGTACGCAGTATTTT
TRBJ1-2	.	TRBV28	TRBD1	CASSPGQGDGYTF	TGTGCCAGCAGCCCGGGACAGGGGGACGGCTACACCTTC
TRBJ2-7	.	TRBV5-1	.	CASSSGPGYEQYF	TGCGCCAGCAGCTCGGGTCCCGGCTACGAGCAGTACTTC
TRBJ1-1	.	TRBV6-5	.	CASSSVTEAFF	TGTGCCAGCAGTTCTGTCACTGAAGCTTTCTTT
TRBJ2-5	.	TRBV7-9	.	CASSLATTETQYF	TGTGCCAGCAGCTTAGCGACAACGGAGACCCAGTACTTC
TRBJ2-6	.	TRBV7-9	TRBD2	CASSLSSGSSGANVLTF	TGTGCCAGCAGTCTCTCTAGCGGGAGCTCTGGGGCCAACGTCCTGACTTTC
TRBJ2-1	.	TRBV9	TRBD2	CASSPRIPAGDNEQFF	TGTGCCAGCAGCCCAAGGATCCCAGCGGGGGACAATGAGCAGTTCTTC
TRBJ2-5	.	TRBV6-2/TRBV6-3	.	CASSLQPETQYF	TGTGCCAGCAGTTTACAGCCTGAGACCCAGTACTTC
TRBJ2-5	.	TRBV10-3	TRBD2	CAISRTSGGQGETQYF	TGTGCCATCAGCCGGACTAGCGGGGGGCAGGGGGAGACCCAGTACTTC
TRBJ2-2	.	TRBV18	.	CASSPRGTSGELFF	TGTGCCAGCTCACCAAGGGGGACGAGCGGGGAGCTGTTTTTT
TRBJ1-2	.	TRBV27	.	CASSSNRVPSGPYGYTF	TGTGCCAGCAGTTCCAACAGGGTACCCAGTGGCCCCTATGGCTACACCTTC
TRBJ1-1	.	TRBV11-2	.	CASSFQGGTEAFF	TGTGCCAGCAGCTTTCAAGGGGGCACTGAAGCTTTCTTT
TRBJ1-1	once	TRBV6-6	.	CASSSWNTEAFF	TGTGCCAGCAGTTCATGGAACACTGAAGCTTTCTTT
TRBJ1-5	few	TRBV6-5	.	CASRTTTDQPQHF	TGTGCCAGCAGAACCACGACAGATCAGCCCCAGCATTTT
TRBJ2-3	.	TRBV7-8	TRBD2	CASSFAGVADTQYF	TGTGCCAGCAGCTTTGCGGGGGTGGCAGATACGCAGTATTTT